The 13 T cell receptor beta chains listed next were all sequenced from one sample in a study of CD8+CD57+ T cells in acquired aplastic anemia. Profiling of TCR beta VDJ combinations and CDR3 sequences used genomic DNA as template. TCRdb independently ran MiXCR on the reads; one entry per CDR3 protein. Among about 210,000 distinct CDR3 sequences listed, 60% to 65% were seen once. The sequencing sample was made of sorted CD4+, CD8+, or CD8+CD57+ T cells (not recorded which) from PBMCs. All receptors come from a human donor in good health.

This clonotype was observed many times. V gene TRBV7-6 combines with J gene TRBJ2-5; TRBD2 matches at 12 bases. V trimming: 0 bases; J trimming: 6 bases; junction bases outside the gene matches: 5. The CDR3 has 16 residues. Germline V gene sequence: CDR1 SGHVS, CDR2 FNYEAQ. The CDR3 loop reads CASSLATSGSLQTQYF. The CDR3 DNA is TGTGCCAGCAGCTTAGCGACTAGCGGGAGCTTGCAGACCCAGTACTTC.

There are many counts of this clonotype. This chain's CDR3 is CASSVLRDSTQHF. The DNA of the CDR3 is TGTGCCAGCAGTGTGCTCAGGGACAGTACTCAGCATTTT. The V call is TRBV27, the J call TRBJ1-5; 7 bases agree with TRBD1. CDR1 is MNHEY, CDR2 SMNVEV, per germline (reference sequence). The J segment lost 13 bases and the V segment lost 5 bases, leaving 11 bases of the junction unmatched. This CDR3 has 13 amino acids.

The CDR3 reads CASSNLRQGLHQPQHF. DNA of the CDR3: TGTGCCAGTAGCAATCTTAGACAGGGCTTGCATCAGCCCCAGCATTTT. The gene calls are TRBV19 and TRBJ1-5, with 7 bases matching TRBD1. The V gene end was trimmed by 6 bases and the J gene end by 5 bases; junction bases not matched to a gene: 13. Germline values: CDR1 LNHDA, CDR2 SQIVND (reference sequence). The CDR3 totals 16 residues.

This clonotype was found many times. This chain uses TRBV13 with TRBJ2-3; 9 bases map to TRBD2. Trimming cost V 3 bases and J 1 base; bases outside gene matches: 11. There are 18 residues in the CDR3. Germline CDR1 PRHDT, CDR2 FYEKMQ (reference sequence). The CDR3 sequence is CASSLGRGGLSGTDTQYF. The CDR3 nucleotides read TGTGCCAGCAGCTTGGGGCGGGGGGGCCTCTCAGGCACAGATACGCAGTATTTT.

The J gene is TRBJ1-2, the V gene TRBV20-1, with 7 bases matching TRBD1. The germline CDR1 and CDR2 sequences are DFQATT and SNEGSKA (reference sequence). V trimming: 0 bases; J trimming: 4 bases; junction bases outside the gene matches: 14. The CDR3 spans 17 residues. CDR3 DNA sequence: TGCAGTGCTAGAGATCAGTCGGTAACAGGGGCGATCTATGGCTACACCTTC. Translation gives CSARDQSVTGAIYGYTF.

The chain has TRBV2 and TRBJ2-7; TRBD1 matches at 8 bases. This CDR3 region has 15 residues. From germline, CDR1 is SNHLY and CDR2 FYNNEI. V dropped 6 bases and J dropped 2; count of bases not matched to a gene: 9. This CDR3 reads CASSRSTGAAYEQYF. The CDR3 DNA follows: TGTGCCAGCAGCCGGTCGACAGGGGCGGCCTACGAGCAGTACTTC.

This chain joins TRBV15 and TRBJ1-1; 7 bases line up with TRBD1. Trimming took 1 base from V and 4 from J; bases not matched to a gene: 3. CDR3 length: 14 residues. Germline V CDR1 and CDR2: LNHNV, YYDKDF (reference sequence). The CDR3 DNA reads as TGTGCCACCAGCAGAGGACAGGGCCGCACTGAAGCTTTCTTT. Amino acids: CATSRGQGRTEAFF. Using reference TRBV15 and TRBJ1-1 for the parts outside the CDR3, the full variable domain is DAMVIQNPRYQVTQFGKPVTLSCSQTLNHNVMYWYQQKSSQAPKLLFHYYDKDFNNEADTPDNFQSRRPNTSFCFLDIRSPGLGDTAMYLCATSRGQGRTEAFFGQGTRLTVV.

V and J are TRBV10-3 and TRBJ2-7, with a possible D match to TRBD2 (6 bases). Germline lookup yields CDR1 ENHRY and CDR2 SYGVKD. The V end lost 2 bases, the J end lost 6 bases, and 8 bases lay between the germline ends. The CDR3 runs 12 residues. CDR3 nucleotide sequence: TGTGCCATCAGTGAGGGGGGGAGCGAGCAGTACTTC. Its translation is CAISEGGSEQYF.

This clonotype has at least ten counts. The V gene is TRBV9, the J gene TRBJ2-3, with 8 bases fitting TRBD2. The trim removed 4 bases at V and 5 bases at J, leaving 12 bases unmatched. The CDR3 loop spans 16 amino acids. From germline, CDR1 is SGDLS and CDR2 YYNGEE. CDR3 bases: TGTGCCAGCAGCCCCCGAGCGGGAGAAGTAGGAGATACGCAGTATTTT. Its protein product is CASSPRAGEVGDTQYF.

The CDR3 bases are TGCAGTGCTAAAGGGACTAGCGGTGATTCCTACGAGCAGTACTTC. It codes for CSAKGTSGDSYEQYF. J is TRBJ2-7 and V is TRBV20-1; 11 bases map to TRBD2. The germline gives CDR1 DFQATT, CDR2 SNEGSKA (reference sequence). The CDR3 is made up of 15 amino acids. Trimming took 4 bases from V and 1 from J; bases not matched to a gene: 6.

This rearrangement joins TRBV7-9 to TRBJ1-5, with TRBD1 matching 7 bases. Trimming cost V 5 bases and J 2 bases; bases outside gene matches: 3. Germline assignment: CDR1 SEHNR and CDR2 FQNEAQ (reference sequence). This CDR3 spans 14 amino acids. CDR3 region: CASSRGGGNQPQHF. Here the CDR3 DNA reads TGTGCCAGCAGCCGAGGGGGCGGCAATCAGCCCCAGCATTTT.

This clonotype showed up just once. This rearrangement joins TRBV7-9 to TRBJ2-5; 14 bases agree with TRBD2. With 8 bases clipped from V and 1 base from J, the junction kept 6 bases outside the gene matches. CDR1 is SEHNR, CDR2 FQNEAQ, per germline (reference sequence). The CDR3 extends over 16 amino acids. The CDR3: CASGGLAGAIQETQYF. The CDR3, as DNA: TGTGCCAGCGGGGGACTAGCGGGGGCAATCCAAGAGACCCAGTACTTC.

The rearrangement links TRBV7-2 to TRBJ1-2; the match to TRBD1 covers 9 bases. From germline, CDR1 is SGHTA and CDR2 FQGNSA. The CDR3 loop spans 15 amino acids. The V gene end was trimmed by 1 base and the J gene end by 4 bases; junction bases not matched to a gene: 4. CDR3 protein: CASSLEHRGLYGYTF. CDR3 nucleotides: TGTGCCAGCAGCTTAGAGCACAGGGGGCTCTATGGCTACACCTTC.